The 8 T cell receptor beta chains below all came from one sample that was sequenced in a study of cytomegalovirus exposure and HLA in healthy donors (dated by TCRdb to 2015 to 2018). The library came from the immunoSEQ multiplex PCR assay. A mixture of 60 forward primers for TCR Vbeta segments and 13 reverse primers for TCR Jbeta segments was used in the multiplex PCR. The table was pulled from immuneACCESS by TCRdb, which kept in-frame rearrangements only. Such tables lose some clones; where checked, under half of the loss comes from unresolved V genes, and the rest has no known cause. This sample holds roughly 72,000 clones; roughly 80% were observed only once. The ten top clones hold around a fifth of the sample. The sequencing input was PBMCs. The receptors shown here come from a woman aged 40-49 years in good health and CMV-seropositive.

This rearrangement joins TRBV5-6 to TRBJ1-6; D may be TRBD1 (5 bases). From germline, CDR1 is SGHDT and CDR2 YYEEEE. This CDR3 is built from 16 residues. V was cut by 0 bases and J by 10 bases, with 17 bases left in between. The CDR3 loop is CASSLGRRQGNSPLHF. As DNA, the CDR3 is TGTGCCAGCAGCTTGGGTCGCCGGCAGGGTAACTCACCCCTCCACTTT.

The chain has TRBV29-1 and TRBJ2-3; D may be TRBD1 (6 bases). The CDR3 spans 14 residues. V dropped 4 bases and J dropped 2 bases, with 13 bases sitting between them. Looked up from germline, CDR1 is SQVTM and CDR2 is ANQGSEA. The CDR3 protein is CSVGGRVITDTQYF. The CDR3 region has the DNA TGCAGCGTTGGGGGGCGGGTAATCACAGATACGCAGTATTTT.

Comment on this clone: A junction boundary mismatches the germline segment, possibly from a read error. This rearrangement joins TRBV9 to TRBJ2-4; possibly TRBD1 for D (6 bases). CDR1 is SGDLS, CDR2 YYNGEE, per germline. The CDR3 is 12 residues long. CDR3 DNA: TGTGCCAGCAGGGTCCAAGCAGGGGCAACGGACTTC. Translated: CASRVQAGATDF.

V gene TRBV5-1 combines with J gene TRBJ2-1; 14 positions agree with TRBD2. The CDR3 is 15 residues long. Germline assignment: CDR1 SGHRS and CDR2 YFSETQ. The trim removed 3 bases at V and 9 bases at J, leaving 5 bases unmatched. The CDR3 spells CASSSGLAGVFEQFF. The CDR3 nucleotides read TGCGCCAGCAGCTCGGGACTAGCGGGGGTTTTTGAGCAGTTCTTC.

CDR3 loop: CASSRFSYNEQFF. The CDR3, as DNA: TGTGCCAGCAGCCGTTTCTCCTACAATGAGCAGTTCTTC. The genes are TRBV5-6 and TRBJ2-1; D is unclear. V gave up 4 bases and J gave up 0 bases, with 5 bases separating them. This CDR3 has 13 residues. Germline V lookup: CDR1 SGHDT, CDR2 YYEEEE.

This clone was seen a few times. The CDR3: CASSLASGLQAFF. CDR3 coding DNA: TGTGCCAGCAGCTTAGCCAGCGGGCTCCAAGCTTTCTTT. The rearrangement uses TRBV7-9 and TRBJ1-1; D remains unclear. This CDR3 has 13 residues. V lost 0 bases to trimming and J lost 9 bases, with 11 bases between them. The germline CDR1 and CDR2 sequences are SEHNR and FQNEAQ (reference sequence).

The genes are TRBV30 and TRBJ1-1, with TRBD1 matching over 7 bases. CDR1 and CDR2 (germline): GTSNPN, SVGIG (reference sequence). The trim removed 5 bases at V and 0 bases at J, leaving 12 bases unmatched. The CDR3 extends over 16 amino acids. CDR3 amino acids: CAWWTRDSRLNTEAFF. The CDR3 DNA follows: TGTGCCTGGTGGACTCGGGACAGTCGGCTGAACACTGAAGCTTTCTTT.

The V gene is TRBV19, the J gene TRBJ2-6, with a tentative D call TRBD1 (6 bases). The CDR3 loop spans 16 amino acids. V was trimmed by 8 bases and J by 0 bases, leaving 14 bases between them. Germline assignment: CDR1 LNHDA and CDR2 SQIVND (reference sequence). The CDR3: CASSQGPLSGANVLTF. CDR3 in DNA: TGTGCCAGTTCCCAGGGGCCACTCTCTGGGGCCAACGTCCTGACTTTC.